This T cell receptor (beta chain) was obtained from a study of synovial regulatory T cells in juvenile arthritis. Germline V CDR1 and CDR2: LNHDA, SQIVND (reference sequence). The length of the CDR3 is 13 residues. No DNA sequence was recorded. The data were produced by immunoSEQ multiplex PCR, yet TCRdb's version contains in-frame clones alone and is incomplete. The sample table sets out 8,000 to 10,000 clones. Sequencing was performed on Treg cells from blood. The subset here: remaining (HLA-DR-negative) circulating blood Treg cells. This chain uses TRBV19 with TRBJ1-2. This sequence originates from a donor between 2 and 35 years old with juvenile idiopathic arthritis. CDR3: CASSHPALDGYTF.